This T cell receptor beta chain was found in a study of identical twins. Whole-study findings and limits: With monozygotic twins, out-of-frame TCR alpha sharing exceeded what models estimated.

Worth noting for this clonotype: Its target is not known. An end of the junction differs from the germline gene, which may be a read error.

Germline V gene data show CDR1 as SNHLY and CDR2 as FYNNEI. The CDR3 spans 15 residues. TCRdb reprocessed the 5' RACE reads with MiXCR, giving one entry per CDR3 protein. The sample has hundreds of thousands of distinct CDR3 sequences, around an eighth seen once; the top ten hold 1.5% to 2%. The sample was also reused in another study, on yellow fever vaccine responses in identical twins.

The specimen was PBMCs. The gene calls are TRBV2 and TRBJ2-1, with 11 bases fitting TRBD2. This TCR was recovered from a young woman in good health. The DNA of the CDR3 is TGTGCCAGCAGGGAAGGGACTAGCGGAAACAATGAGCAGTTCTTC. It is translated as CASREGTSGNNEQFF.